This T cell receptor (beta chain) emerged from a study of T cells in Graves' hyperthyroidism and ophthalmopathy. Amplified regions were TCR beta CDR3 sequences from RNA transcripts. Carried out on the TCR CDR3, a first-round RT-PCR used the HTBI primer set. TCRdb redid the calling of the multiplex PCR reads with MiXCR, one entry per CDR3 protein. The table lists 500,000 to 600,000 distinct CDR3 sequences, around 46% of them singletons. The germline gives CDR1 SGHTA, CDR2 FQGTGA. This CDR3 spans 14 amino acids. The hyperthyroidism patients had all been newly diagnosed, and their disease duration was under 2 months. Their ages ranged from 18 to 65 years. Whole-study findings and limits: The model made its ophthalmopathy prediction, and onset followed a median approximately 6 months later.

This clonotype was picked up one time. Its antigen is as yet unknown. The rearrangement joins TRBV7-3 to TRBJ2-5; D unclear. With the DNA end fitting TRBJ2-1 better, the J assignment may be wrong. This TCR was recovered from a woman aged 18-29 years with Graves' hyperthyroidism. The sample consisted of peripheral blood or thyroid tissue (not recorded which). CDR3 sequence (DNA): TGTGCCAGCAGCCCGGACCGCGCACACAATGAGCAGTTCTTC. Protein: CASSPDRAHNEQFF.